The T cell receptor beta chain described here comes from a study of T cell responses to AZD1222 COVID-19 vaccine. TCRdb's copy holds only in-frame clones and misses some; the assay was immunoSEQ multiplex PCR. The sample consists of about 120,000 clones, 85% to 95% of them appearing once. CDR3 size: 14 residues. Germline V gives CDR1 LNHDA, CDR2 SQIVND (reference sequence). The V end lost 1 base, the J end lost 2 bases, and 8 bases lay between the germline ends. The source of this sequence is an adult who received the AZD1222 COVID-19 vaccine. This sample comprised peripheral blood, obtained 28 days after the second AZD1222 dose. The V and J genes are TRBV19 and TRBJ1-2; perhaps TRBD1 as D (6 bases). The CDR3 reads CASSIGTANYGYTF. The CDR3, as DNA: TGTGCCAGTAGTATAGGGACAGCGAACTATGGCTACACCTTC.